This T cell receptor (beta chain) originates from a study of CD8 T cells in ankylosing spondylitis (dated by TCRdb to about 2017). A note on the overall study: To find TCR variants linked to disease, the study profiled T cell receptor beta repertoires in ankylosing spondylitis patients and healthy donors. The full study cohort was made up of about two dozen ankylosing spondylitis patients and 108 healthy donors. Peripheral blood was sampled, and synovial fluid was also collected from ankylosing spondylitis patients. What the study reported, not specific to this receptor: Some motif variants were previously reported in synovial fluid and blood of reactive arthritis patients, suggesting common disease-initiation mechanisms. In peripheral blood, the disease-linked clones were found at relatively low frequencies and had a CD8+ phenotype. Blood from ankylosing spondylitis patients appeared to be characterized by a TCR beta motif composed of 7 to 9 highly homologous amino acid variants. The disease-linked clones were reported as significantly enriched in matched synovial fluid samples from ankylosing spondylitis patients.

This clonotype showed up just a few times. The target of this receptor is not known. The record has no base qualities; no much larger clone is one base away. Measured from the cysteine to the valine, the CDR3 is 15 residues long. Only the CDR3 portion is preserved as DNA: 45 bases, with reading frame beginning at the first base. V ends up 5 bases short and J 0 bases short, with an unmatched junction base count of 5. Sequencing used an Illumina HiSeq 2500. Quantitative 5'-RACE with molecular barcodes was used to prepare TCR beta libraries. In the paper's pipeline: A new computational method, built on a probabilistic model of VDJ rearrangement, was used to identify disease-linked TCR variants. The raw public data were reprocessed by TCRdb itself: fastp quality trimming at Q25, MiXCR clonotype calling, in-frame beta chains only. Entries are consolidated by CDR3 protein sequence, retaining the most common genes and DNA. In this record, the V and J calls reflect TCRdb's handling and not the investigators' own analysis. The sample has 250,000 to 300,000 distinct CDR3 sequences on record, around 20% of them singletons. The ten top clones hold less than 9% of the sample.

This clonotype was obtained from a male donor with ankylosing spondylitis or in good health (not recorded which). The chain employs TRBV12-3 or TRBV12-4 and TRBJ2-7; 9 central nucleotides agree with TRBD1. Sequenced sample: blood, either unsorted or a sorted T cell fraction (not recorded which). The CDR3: CASSPGQGNSYEQYV. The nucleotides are TGTGCCAGCAGTCCGGGACAGGGTAACTCCTACGAGCAGTACGTC.